Described below is a single T cell receptor (beta chain) sequence and its context. The sample belongs to a study of blood T cell repertoires in COVID-19. Background on the study: Sample material is recorded as cDNA or gDNA derived from T cells, B-cell-depleted T cells, or PBMCs.

Original processing notes: Reference gene primer amplification gave nucleated cell count estimates. Method: immunoSEQ multiplex PCR; TCRdb's copy keeps in-frame clones and lacks some. V and J calls and clone size follow that table, whereas D and trimming were derived from the DNA. The sample includes under 25,000 clones, roughly 85% of them seen just once. Sequencing was done on a sample of peripheral blood. This clonotype originated in a human donor with active COVID-19. The donor label of this sample is uncertain.

The CDR3 nucleotides read TGTGCCAGCTCACTTGACAGACCGAACACCGGGGAGCTGTTTTTT. Translated: CASSLDRPNTGELFF. The V call is TRBV18, the J call TRBJ2-2, with D possibly being TRBD1 (5 bases). The germline CDR1 and CDR2 sequences are KGHSH and LQKENI. This CDR3 is 15 amino acids long. Trimming took off 4 bases at V and 0 bases at J, with 9 bases between the two ends. Full variable domain (rest looked up from reference TRBV18 and TRBJ2-2): NAGVMQNPRHLVRRRGQEARLRCSPMKGHSHVYWYRQLPEEGLKFMVYLQKENIIDESGMPKERFSAEFPKEGPSILRIQQVVRGDSAAYFCASSLDRPNTGELFFGEGSRLTVL.